This TCR beta chain was identified during a study of blood T cell repertoires in COVID-19 (TCRdb year 2020). Study-level background: Samples covering the acute and convalescent phases of COVID-19 were provided by collaborators in the United States, Italy and Spain. The material from the prospective study consisted of cDNA or gDNA derived from T cells, B-cell-depleted T cells, or PBMCs. Subjects who had been exposed to COVID-19, were actively infected with it, or had recovered from it provided the deeply sampled blood TCRbeta repertoires that made up the dataset. The repertoires were made available in a free public database intended to serve as a resource for research on the immune response to SARS-CoV-2. The samples were drawn from the first 160 participants of the ongoing ImmuneRACE study and from 950 to 1,500 subjects provided by 6 global collaborators. A de-identified subject ID, COVID-19 status, age in years and sex were almost always included in the sample metadata. Where available, HLA class I and class II types were taken from metadata supplied by the sample provider and were not determined by assay-based typing.

Points on this clone: Its antigen is currently not known. Base qualities are not at hand, and no much larger clone is one base apart.

The collaborating institutions used their own protocols to collect whole blood in K2EDTA tubes. For TCRbeta analysis, collaborators shipped samples as frozen whole blood, isolated PBMCs, or DNA extracted from either of those sample types. TCRbeta CDR3 regions were amplified from genomic DNA by means of the immunoSEQ Assay, a bias-controlled multiplex PCR. Under the source paper's analysis protocol: Nucleated cell counts per sample were estimated from amplification of reference gene primers within the assay. Sequence reads were collapsed and filtered to measure the absolute abundance of every unique TCRbeta CDR3 rearrangement. Productive Simpson clonality was computed per sample as the square root of Simpson's diversity index over productive rearrangements. The clones in this table, taken by TCRdb from immuneACCESS, are in-frame only. Not every clone is retained; where verified, under half of the shortfall comes from an unresolved V gene, and the cause of the rest is unknown. That table is the source of V, J and clone size, and D and trimming were worked out from the DNA. This sample has roughly 80,000 clones in its table, and about four fifths of those were observed once. Roughly 40% of the sample is taken by the ten largest.

The paper's findings and limits, for the study overall: How much clinical and demographic metadata was included differed by source and by participant, and the metadata was provided uncurated.

Sequences were obtained from peripheral blood. The clonotype was recovered from a man older than 75 with acute or convalescent COVID-19.

DNA sequence: TGTGCCAGCAGCACAAAGACAGTCTCTGGAAACACCATATATTTT. This encodes CASSTKTVSGNTIYF. This chain is built from TRBV7-8 and TRBJ1-3; matching of 5 bases hints at TRBD1 as the D gene. From the cysteine through the phenylalanine, the CDR3 covers 15 amino acids. The CDR3 DNA has 45 bases and is translated from base 1. Looking up the germline V gene yields CDR1 SGHVS and CDR2 FQNEAQ. At the junction V is shortened by 5 bases and J by 0 bases, with 11 bases in between.